What follows are 32 T cell receptor beta chains derived from one specimen sequenced in a study of cytomegalovirus exposure and HLA in healthy donors. Vbeta (60) and Jbeta (13) primers were used in the PCR. Repertoires were generated with immunoSEQ multiplex PCR, while TCRdb's copy carries only in-frame clones and drops some. The data hold around 140,000 clones, with more than 75% observed a single time. The sequencing sample was made of PBMCs. Source of these receptors: a man aged 40-49 years in good health and CMV-seronegative.

This chain uses TRBV9 with TRBJ1-5, with D possibly being TRBD1 (6 bases). V was cut by 4 bases and J by 2 bases, with 13 bases left in between. Germline lookup yields CDR1 SGDLS and CDR2 YYNGEE. The CDR3 has 15 residues. Written as DNA, the CDR3 is TGTGCCAGCAGCCTTACAGGGATGCGCAATCAGCCCCAGCATTTT. Translation: CASSLTGMRNQPQHF.

This chain uses TRBV4-1 with TRBJ2-1; 8 bases match TRBD2. Germline-derived CDR1 and CDR2 are MGHRA and YSYEKL. CDR3 length: 14 residues. The J segment lost 5 bases and the V segment lost 4 bases, leaving 4 bases of the junction unmatched. CDR3 sequence (DNA): TGCGCCAGCAGCCGGGCGGGGGGCAACAATGAGCAGTTCTTC. This codes for CASSRAGGNNEQFF.

This rearrangement joins TRBV5-6 to TRBJ2-7; 12 nucleotides line up with TRBD2. CDR1 and CDR2 from the germline V gene are SGHDT and YYEEEE. V gave up 0 bases and J gave up 2 bases; unmatched junction bases: 3. The CDR3 is 16 amino acids. CDR3 DNA sequence: TGTGCCAGCAGCTTGGGACTAGCGGGAGCCCCCTACGAGCAGTACTTC. Encoded protein: CASSLGLAGAPYEQYF.

The chain recombines TRBV18 with TRBJ2-5; D is perhaps TRBD1 (5 bases). CDR1 is KGHSH, CDR2 LQKENI, per germline. This CDR3 comprises 14 residues. With 5 bases removed from V and 2 bases from J, the gap between germline ends came to 12 bases. CDR3 sequence (DNA): TGTGCCAGCTCAAAGACAGTTAATCAAGAGACCCAGTACTTC. It yields the protein CASSKTVNQETQYF.

The table lists this clone with a few counts. The V call is TRBV4-1, the J call TRBJ1-5; TRBD1 matches 9 bases. With V trimmed by 0 bases and J by 4 bases, 10 bases remained unmatched. The CDR3 contains 18 residues. Germline assignment: CDR1 MGHRA and CDR2 YSYEKL. The CDR3 bases are TGCGCCAGCAGCCAAGAACCCCCCTGGGACAGGGCAAATCAGCCCCAGCATTTT. Encoded protein: CASSQEPPWDRANQPQHF.

This clone was seen a few times. This chain joins TRBV9 and TRBJ2-3, with a tentative D call TRBD2 (6 bases). Trimming shortened V by 3 bases and J by 2 bases, and 16 bases separated the two germline ends. Germline V lookup: CDR1 SGDLS, CDR2 YYNGEE. CDR3 size: 16 residues. DNA of the CDR3: TGTGCCAGCAGCGGGGTCCGAGGAGGGGACACAGATACGCAGTATTTT. It encodes CASSGVRGGDTDTQYF. Full variable domain (missing parts from reference TRBV9 and TRBJ2-3): DSGVTQTPKHLITATGQRVTLRCSPRSGDLSVYWYQQSLDQGLQFLIQYYNGEERAKGNILERFSAQQFPDLHSELNLSSLELGDSALYFCASSGVRGGDTDTQYFGPGTRLTVL.

This chain joins TRBV19 and TRBJ2-7; 13 nucleotides line up with TRBD2. Germline CDR1 reads LNHDA; CDR2 reads SQIVND (reference sequence). V lost 7 bases and J lost 6; bases outside the gene matches: 3. The CDR3 sequence is 13 residues long. For the CDR3, the DNA is TGTGCCAGTACACTAGCGGGAGGGGGCGAGCAGTACTTC. This gives the protein CASTLAGGGEQYF.

This clone was seen only a few times. This sequence joins TRBV6-5 and TRBJ1-5; tentatively, D is TRBD1 (6 bases). V gave up 5 bases and J gave up 3 bases, with 14 bases separating them. The CDR3 is 15 residues long. CDR1 and CDR2 from the germline V gene are MNHEY and SVGAGI. The CDR3 reads CASSPDSPTNQPQHF. CDR3 nucleotides: TGTGCCAGCAGTCCGGACAGCCCCACCAATCAGCCCCAGCATTTT.

V is TRBV2 and J is TRBJ2-7; D is unclear. Germline CDR1 and CDR2: SNHLY and FYNNEI. The ends were cut back, 8 bases at V and 3 bases at J, with 8 bases in the middle. The CDR3 sequence is 11 residues long. For the CDR3, the DNA is TGTGCCAGCCGGGTCCTCTACGAGCAGTACTTC. It yields the protein CASRVLYEQYF.

The chain recombines TRBV19 with TRBJ1-5, with 8 positions matching TRBD1. Germline CDR1 LNHDA, CDR2 SQIVND (reference sequence). The trim removed 11 bases at V and 7 bases at J, leaving 10 bases unmatched. This CDR3 has 13 amino acids. The CDR3 region is CAGSDRADQPQHF. The CDR3 coding sequence is TGTGCCGGCTCGGACAGGGCGGACCAGCCCCAGCATTTT.

The chain recombines TRBV5-4 with TRBJ2-2; 15 positions agree with TRBD2. This CDR3 contains 16 residues. Trimming cost V 3 bases and J 4 bases; bases outside gene matches: 1. The germline CDR1 and CDR2 sequences are SGHNT and YYREEE (reference sequence). CDR3 loop: CASSWGLAGGTGELFF. The CDR3 DNA reads TGTGCCAGCAGCTGGGGACTAGCGGGGGGCACCGGGGAGCTGTTTTTT.

The CDR3 region is CASSQPGQGNRNGYTF. The CDR3 DNA follows: TGCGCCAGCAGCCAACCCGGACAGGGTAATCGCAATGGCTACACCTTC. The V and J genes are TRBV4-3 and TRBJ1-2; 8 nucleotides align to TRBD1. The CDR3 consists of 16 residues. CDR1 and CDR2 (germline): LGHNA, YSLEER. J lost 6 bases, V lost 2 bases, and 11 bases had no gene match.

The J gene is TRBJ2-3, the V gene TRBV6-4, with TRBD2 identical over 7 bases. This CDR3 spans 19 amino acids. Germline V gives CDR1 MRHNA, CDR2 SNTAGT. Trimming cost V 6 bases and J 0 bases; bases outside gene matches: 18. CDR3 in DNA: TGTGCCAGCAGCGGGAGCGGGAAAGATTCCCTGAATAGCACAGATACGCAGTATTTT. Amino acid sequence: CASSGSGKDSLNSTDTQYF.

V and J are TRBV6-1 and TRBJ2-7, with 7 bases fitting TRBD1. With V trimmed by 6 bases and J by 2 bases, 10 bases remained unmatched. Looked up from germline, CDR1 is MNHNS and CDR2 is SASEGT. The CDR3 runs to 15 residues. In nucleotides, the CDR3 is TGTGCCAGCAGGCCTCCGGGACAGAGGCCCTACGAGCAGTACTTC. It yields the protein CASRPPGQRPYEQYF.

V and J are TRBV28 and TRBJ2-5; D perhaps matches TRBD2 (6 bases). Germline values: CDR1 MDHEN, CDR2 SYDVKM. Between the trimmed V and J ends, which lost 7 bases and 5 bases, there was a span of 17 bases. The CDR3 is made up of 14 amino acids. The CDR3: CASTAGTPWETQYF. The CDR3 coding sequence is TGTGCCAGCACGGCCGGGACTCCCTGGGAGACCCAGTACTTC.

This rearrangement joins TRBV28 to TRBJ2-7; tentative D call: TRBD1 (5 bases). Germline lookup yields CDR1 MDHEN and CDR2 SYDVKM. This CDR3 is built from 13 residues. Trimming cost V 3 bases and J 3 bases, with 9 bases left between them. CDR3 protein: CASSFSTVYEQYF. Written as DNA, the CDR3 is TGTGCCAGCAGTTTTTCGACAGTCTACGAGCAGTACTTC.

This clone was observed a handful of times. The CDR3 bases are TGTGCCAGCAGCTTTGGGACAGGGGATGATGAAAAACTGTTTTTT. Its translation is CASSFGTGDDEKLFF. The chain uses TRBV5-5 and TRBJ1-4; TRBD1 matches 10 bases. This CDR3 comprises 15 residues. Unmatched junction bases numbered 4, after V lost 2 bases and J lost 6 bases. Germline V gene sequence: CDR1 SGHKS, CDR2 YYEKEE (reference sequence).

The V gene is TRBV5-4, the J gene TRBJ2-7; no clear D. V was trimmed by 1 base and J by 1 base, leaving 9 bases between them. CDR1 and CDR2 (germline): SGHNT, YYREEE (reference sequence). This CDR3 spans 14 amino acids. Here the CDR3 reads CASSLRELSYEQYF. CDR3 bases: TGTGCCAGCAGCTTGAGAGAGCTGTCCTACGAGCAGTACTTC.

This chain joins TRBV19 and TRBJ2-6; 10 nucleotides agree with TRBD2. V gave up 5 bases and J gave up 0 bases; unmatched junction bases: 13. This CDR3 contains 20 residues. Germline loops: CDR1 LNHDA, CDR2 SQIVND (reference sequence). The CDR3 region is CASSSSGTSVPSSGANVLTF. CDR3 nucleotides: TGTGCCAGTAGTTCTTCCGGGACTAGCGTTCCAAGCTCTGGGGCCAACGTCCTGACTTTC.

A remark on this clone: The same CDR3 also results from other DNA sequences found in this sample. J is TRBJ2-1 and V is TRBV7-9; TRBD2 matches 11 bases. The V gene's germline CDR1 is SEHNR and CDR2 FQNEAQ (reference sequence). This CDR3 is 15 amino acids long. The ends lost 3 bases at V and 5 bases at J; junction bases unmatched: 3. The CDR3 loop is CASSLASGRNNEQFF. CDR3 DNA sequence: TGTGCCAGCAGCTTGGCTAGCGGGAGGAACAATGAGCAGTTCTTC.

The J gene is TRBJ1-2, the V gene TRBV10-3; 10 nucleotides align to TRBD1. This CDR3 has 14 residues. The V gene's germline CDR1 is ENHRY and CDR2 SYGVKD. Trimming removed 6 bases from V and 2 bases from J; junction bases left unmatched: 3. For the CDR3, the DNA is TGTGCCATCAGGGGGACAGGGGACAACTATGGCTACACCTTC. Residues: CAIRGTGDNYGYTF.

In this sample, this clone turned up a few times. The junction differs from germline at one of its ends, possibly a read error. The chain employs TRBV27 and TRBJ2-7; 7 bases agree with TRBD1. The CDR3 consists of 13 residues. Germline CDR1 is MNHEY and CDR2 is SMNVEV (reference sequence). The CDR3 loop reads CASSLGDTGTASF. The CDR3 nucleotides are TGTGCCAGCAGTTTAGGGGACACCGGGACAGCAAGCTTC.

This clone was observed a handful of times. V and J are TRBV7-9 and TRBJ2-7; TRBD2 matches 11 bases. This CDR3 has 17 residues. V shed 4 bases and J 0 bases; nucleotides not matched to a gene: 8. CDR1 and CDR2 (germline): SEHNR, FQNEAQ (reference sequence). The CDR3: CASSSLAGGDLSYEQYF. The DNA for the CDR3 is TGTGCCAGCAGCTCCCTAGCGGGAGGCGACCTCTCCTACGAGCAGTACTTC.

This clone was seen a handful of times. The gene calls are TRBV12-5 and TRBJ2-7, with a weak D call TRBD1 (7 bases). The CDR3 is made up of 18 amino acids. Germline CDR1 and CDR2: LGHNT and FRNRAP. V was shortened by 1 base and J by 2 bases, with 21 bases between the two germline ends. The CDR3: CASGLDPNDAGTAYEQYF. DNA for the CDR3: TGTGCTAGTGGTTTGGACCCCAACGACGCGGGGACAGCCTACGAGCAGTACTTC.

The gene calls are TRBV4-1 and TRBJ2-3; D is possibly TRBD2 (5 bases). V lost 5 bases and J 2 bases, leaving 8 bases between the germline ends. The CDR3 extends over 13 amino acids. Germline CDR1 reads MGHRA; CDR2 reads YSYEKL. The CDR3 DNA reads as TGCGCCAGCAGCTGGACTTCCACAGATACGCAGTATTTT. This translates into CASSWTSTDTQYF.

The rearrangement uses TRBV2 and TRBJ1-3; no clear D gene. This CDR3 contains 12 residues. Looked up from germline, CDR1 is SNHLY and CDR2 is FYNNEI. The germline V and J ends were trimmed by 5 bases and 4 bases, with 6 bases remaining between them. CDR3 DNA sequence: TGTGCCAGCAGTCTCAGGGGAAACACCATATATTTT. Encoded protein: CASSLRGNTIYF.

The chain links TRBV29-1 to TRBJ2-1; D gene uncertain. The germline CDR1 and CDR2 sequences are SQVTM and ANQGSEA. The CDR3 loop spans 12 amino acids. V lost 7 bases and J lost 4, with 11 bases in between. As DNA, the CDR3 is TGCAGCGCTACATACAGTTACAATGAGCAGTTCTTC. It translates to CSATYSYNEQFF.

This clone was counted between two and nine times. The junction shows a germline mismatch at one end, possibly a read error. V gene TRBV7-9 combines with J gene TRBJ1-2; 8 bases map to TRBD1. CDR1 and CDR2 from the germline V gene are SEHNR and FQNEAQ (reference sequence). The length of the CDR3 is 16 residues. CDR3 DNA sequence: TGTTCCAGCAGCTTAGAAGGCCTGGACAGGGCGCGGGGCTACACCTTC. Amino acid sequence: CSSSLEGLDRARGYTF. The whole variable domain, filled in from reference TRBV7-9 and TRBJ1-2, reads DTGVSQNPRHKITKRGQNVTFRCDPISEHNRLYWYRQTLGQGPEFLTYFQNEAQLEKSRLLSDRFSAERPKGSFSTLEIQRTEQGDSAMYLCSSSLEGLDRARGYTFGSGTRLTVV.

The chain links TRBV25-1 to TRBJ1-2; perhaps TRBD1 as D (5 bases). Per germline, CDR1 MGHDK and CDR2 SYGVNS. This CDR3 region has 14 residues. The ends were cut back, 5 bases at V and 8 bases at J, with 18 bases in the middle. The CDR3: CASSLRQGLSGYTF. CDR3 in DNA: TGTGCCAGCAGTCTGAGGCAGGGACTTTCCGGCTACACCTTC.

Concerning this clone itself: The sample carries other DNA sequences with the same CDR3. This chain uses TRBV5-6 with TRBJ2-7; 7 bases fit TRBD1. J gave up 2 bases and V 3 bases, and 2 bases lay outside the gene matches. The V gene's germline CDR1 is SGHDT and CDR2 YYEEEE. The CDR3 covers 13 residues. The CDR3 nucleotides read TGTGCCAGCAGCTCAGACAGGGCCTACGAGCAGTACTTC. Translated, it gives CASSSDRAYEQYF.

V and J are TRBV7-3 and TRBJ2-1; TRBD2 matches 7 bases. Trimming at V came to 4 bases and at J to 7 bases, leaving 7 bases not matched to a gene. CDR1 is SGHTA and CDR2 is FQGTGA in the germline V gene. This CDR3 has 14 amino acids. CDR3 loop: CASSSIGGSNEQFF. The CDR3, as DNA: TGTGCCAGCAGCTCGATCGGGGGGTCGAATGAGCAGTTCTTC.

The chain joins TRBV6-4 to TRBJ2-3; 9 bases map to TRBD1. Germline CDR1 and CDR2: MRHNA and SNTAGT. The CDR3 extends over 14 amino acids. Trimming removed 5 bases from V and 5 bases from J; junction bases left unmatched: 5. In DNA form, the CDR3 reads TGTGCCAGCAGTAACAGGGGGCCGAAAGATACGCAGTATTTT. This gives the protein CASSNRGPKDTQYF.